The 8 T cell receptor beta chains listed next were all sequenced from one sample in a study of blood T cell repertoires in COVID-19. Assay used: immunoSEQ multiplex PCR; TCRdb lists only in-frame clones, some missing. The sample holds approximately 300,000 clones, 85% seen once. The sequencing sample was made of peripheral blood. The receptor source for this set is a woman aged 50 to 60 with active or convalescent COVID-19.

This clone was recorded once. The rearrangement links TRBV2 to TRBJ1-1; 9 bases are shared with TRBD1. The CDR3 spans 14 residues. Trimming at V came to 8 bases and at J to 11 bases, leaving 15 bases not matched to a gene. CDR1 and CDR2 (germline): SNHLY, FYNNEI. The CDR3 sequence is CASGSGTGIQRAFF. CDR3 coding DNA: TGTGCCAGCGGATCGGGGACAGGGATTCAGCGGGCTTTCTTT.

Only a few counts were recorded for this clone. The gene calls are TRBV27 and TRBJ1-2; TRBD1 agrees at 7 bases. Germline loops: CDR1 MNHEY, CDR2 SMNVEV (reference sequence). Unmatched junction bases numbered 2, after V lost 5 bases and J lost 8 bases. The CDR3 runs to 11 residues. The CDR3 DNA reads as TGTGCCAGCAGTCAGGGGGGAGGCTACACCTTC. Its protein is CASSQGGGYTF.

V usage is TRBV7-9 and J usage is TRBJ2-3; 8 bases map to TRBD2. Germline V gene lookup returns CDR1 SEHNR and CDR2 FQNEAQ (reference sequence). The CDR3 length is 17 residues. V lost 6 bases, J lost 6 bases, and 17 bases stayed unmatched. The CDR3: CASSPLSTSAPVDTQYF. Written as DNA, the CDR3 is TGTGCCAGCAGTCCCCTATCGACTAGCGCCCCCGTCGATACGCAGTATTTT. Based on the CDR3 plus reference TRBV7-9 and TRBJ2-3, the full variable domain is DTGVSQNPRHKITKRGQNVTFRCDPISEHNRLYWYRQTLGQGPEFLTYFQNEAQLEKSRLLSDRFSAERPKGSFSTLEIQRTEQGDSAMYLCASSPLSTSAPVDTQYFGPGTRLTVL.

The gene calls are TRBV29-1 and TRBJ2-7; TRBD2 matches at 12 bases. The germline V gene has CDR1 SQVTM and CDR2 ANQGSEA. Trimming cost V 4 bases and J 3 bases; bases outside gene matches: 7. The CDR3 totals 15 residues. CDR3 loop: CSVGPGLAGIYEQYF. DNA for the CDR3: TGCAGCGTTGGACCCGGACTAGCGGGGATCTACGAGCAGTACTTC.

The rearrangement uses TRBV2 and TRBJ2-7; 10 bases agree with TRBD1. V was clipped by 6 bases and J by 3 bases; unmatched bases: 5. The length of the CDR3 is 14 residues. The V gene's germline CDR1 is SNHLY and CDR2 FYNNEI. CDR3 amino acids: CASSPRDRGYEQYF. In DNA, the CDR3 is TGTGCCAGCAGCCCCCGGGACAGGGGCTACGAGCAGTACTTC.

This clone was detected a few times. The V gene is TRBV3-1 (or the pseudogene TRBV3-2), the J gene TRBJ2-3; a possible D gene is TRBD2 (6 bases). The V end was cut by 8 bases, the J end by 1 base, with 10 bases between. The CDR3 contains 13 residues. Germline CDR1 LGHDT, CDR2 YNNKEL (reference sequence). In nucleotides, the CDR3 is TGTGCCAGCCGTGGAGGGGGCACAGATACGCAGTATTTT. Translated: CASRGGGTDTQYF.

The rearrangement links TRBV23-1 to TRBJ1-4, with D unresolved. TRBV23-1 is given ORF status, its function remaining uncertain. V was clipped by 0 bases and J by 2 bases, with 13 bases between them. The CDR3 length is 17 residues. The CDR3 reads CASSQSEGSATNEKLFF. The CDR3 DNA follows: TGCGCCAGCAGTCAATCGGAGGGATCCGCCACTAATGAAAAACTGTTTTTT.

The J gene is TRBJ2-5, the V gene TRBV5-1, with 7 bases fitting TRBD1. Germline CDR1 is SGHRS and CDR2 is YFSETQ. Trimming took 0 bases from V and 9 from J; bases not matched to a gene: 11. CDR3 length: 15 residues. The CDR3 is CASSLGRGRFASQYF. The CDR3 nucleotides are TGCGCCAGCAGCTTGGGAAGGGGGCGCTTCGCGTCCCAGTACTTC.